The 23 T cell receptor beta chains below all came from one sample that was sequenced in a study of tumor-infiltrating lymphocytes in localized non-small cell lung cancer. Produced via immunoSEQ multiplex PCR; TCRdb's table is partial and in-frame only. Here the sample spans around 9,600 clones, around four fifths being singletons. The source material was lung tumor tissue. All receptors come from a human donor with non-small cell lung cancer.

The chain combines TRBV19 with TRBJ2-7; 9 bases agree with TRBD1. V lost 9 bases, J lost 2 bases, and 14 bases stayed unmatched. The CDR3 loop spans 16 amino acids. From germline, CDR1 is LNHDA and CDR2 SQIVND (reference sequence). The CDR3 protein is CASARRSGTGPYEQYF. The CDR3 nucleotides read TGTGCCAGCGCCCGACGATCCGGGACAGGGCCCTACGAGCAGTACTTC. The full variable domain, its missing parts supplied by reference TRBV19 and TRBJ2-7, is DGGITQSPKYLFRKEGQNVTLSCEQNLNHDAMYWYRQDPGQGLRLIYYSQIVNDFQKGDIAEGYSVSREKKESFPLTVTSAQKNPTAFYLCASARRSGTGPYEQYFGPGTRLTVT.

Points on this clone: The CDR3 end shows no conserved phenylalanine or tryptophan, and so a read error is likely. It is unclear where the CDR3 begins or ends on the DNA, so no DNA is shown, and the CDR3 is as TCRdb lists it. Here the CDR3 reads CSVSPAPFL. The chain recombines TRBV20-1 with TRBJ2-3. The CDR3 is 9 residues long, counting both termini. CDR1 is DFQATT and CDR2 is SNEGSKA in the germline V gene (reference sequence).

The rearrangement links TRBV5-1 to TRBJ1-4, with 7 bases identical to TRBD1. This CDR3 contains 15 residues. Germline V gene sequence: CDR1 SGHRS, CDR2 YFSETQ. Losses at the gene ends were 3 bases for V and 2 bases for J; bases not matched to a gene: 4. The CDR3 DNA follows: TGCGCCAGCAGCTGGGGGACAGCCACTAATGAAAAACTGTTTTTT. This codes for CASSWGTATNEKLFF.

DNA for the CDR3: TGTGCCAGCAGTCTGGGGGCTACGGGAGCTTTCTTT. It encodes CASSLGATGAFF. The chain employs TRBV28 and TRBJ1-1; D possibly corresponds to TRBD1 (6 bases). The CDR3 length is 12 residues. Germline V gene data show CDR1 as MDHEN and CDR2 as SYDVKM. The ends were cut back, 5 bases at V and 10 bases at J, with 14 bases in the middle. The full variable domain, in which reference TRBV28 and TRBJ1-1 provide the parts outside the CDR3, is DVKVTQSSRYLVKRTGEKVFLECVQDMDHENMFWYRQDPGLGLRLIYFSYDVKMKEKGDIPEGYSVSREKKERFSLILESASTNQTSMYLCASSLGATGAFFGQGTRLTVV.

The gene calls are TRBV4-1 and TRBJ2-1, with D unresolved. The length of the CDR3 is 16 residues. In germline, CDR1 is MGHRA, CDR2 YSYEKL. Trimming pared 0 bases from V and 6 bases from J, leaving 15 bases between. The CDR3 sequence is CASSQDWAVVANEQFF. CDR3 in DNA: TGCGCCAGCAGCCAAGATTGGGCAGTCGTGGCCAATGAGCAGTTCTTC.

The chain employs TRBV7-9 and TRBJ1-2, with 9 bases aligning to TRBD1. The CDR3 consists of 15 residues. The germline CDR1 and CDR2 sequences are SEHNR and FQNEAQ (reference sequence). Trimming at V came to 4 bases and at J to 4 bases, leaving 7 bases not matched to a gene. The CDR3 DNA follows: TGTGCCAGCAGCTCGGGACAGGGCCTGACCTATGGCTACACCTTC. Translating it yields CASSSGQGLTYGYTF.

The chain combines TRBV2 with TRBJ1-6, with a tentative D call TRBD1 (6 bases). The V and J ends lost 9 bases and 2 bases respectively, with 26 bases between them. The CDR3 covers 19 residues. Germline loops: CDR1 SNHLY, CDR2 FYNNEI. The CDR3 spells CASRLSIQGFRTYNSPLHF. As DNA, the CDR3 is TGTGCCAGTCGACTGTCTATTCAGGGGTTTAGGACCTATAATTCACCCCTCCACTTT.

This rearrangement joins TRBV5-6 to TRBJ2-3; TRBD2 matches at 7 bases. The CDR3 runs to 16 residues. The germline V gene encodes CDR1 SGHDT and CDR2 YYEEEE. V gave up 0 bases and J gave up 3 bases; unmatched junction bases: 7. The CDR3 region is CASSLGWGGATDTQYF. CDR3 coding DNA: TGTGCCAGCAGCTTGGGGTGGGGAGGGGCGACAGATACGCAGTATTTT.

The V and J genes are TRBV27 and TRBJ2-1, with 7 bases fitting TRBD1. The V segment lost 3 bases and the J segment 3 bases; nucleotides outside the gene matches: 5. The CDR3 totals 15 residues. CDR1 and CDR2 (germline): MNHEY, SMNVEV (reference sequence). The CDR3 is CASSFRGGNYNEQFF. The CDR3 nucleotides are TGTGCCAGCAGTTTCAGAGGGGGCAACTACAATGAGCAGTTCTTC.

This clone was counted a few times. The V call is TRBV6-5, the J call TRBJ2-2, with unresolved D. The germline V gene has CDR1 MNHEY and CDR2 SVGAGI. Between the trimmed V and J ends, which lost 6 bases and 4 bases, there was a span of 12 bases. The CDR3 is made up of 14 amino acids. DNA for the CDR3: TGTGCCAGCAGGCCTCCTATGGGCACCGGGGAGCTGTTTTTT. Its protein product is CASRPPMGTGELFF.

The V gene is TRBV5-1, the J gene TRBJ2-1, with TRBD2 matching 11 bases. From germline, CDR1 is SGHRS and CDR2 YFSETQ. The CDR3 has 17 amino acids. Trimming cost V 4 bases and J 3 bases; bases outside gene matches: 9. The CDR3 loop reads CASSPPKLAGVYNEQFF. The CDR3 DNA sequence: TGCGCCAGCAGCCCCCCTAAACTAGCGGGAGTCTACAATGAGCAGTTCTTC.

The rearrangement joins TRBV6-1 to TRBJ2-5, with 7 bases matching TRBD2. This CDR3 comprises 17 residues. Germline values: CDR1 MNHNS, CDR2 SASEGT. Trimming removed 3 bases from V and 1 base from J; junction bases left unmatched: 11. The CDR3 here is CASSDRRTSGLQETQYF. CDR3 in DNA: TGTGCCAGCAGTGACCGCCGGACTAGTGGACTCCAAGAGACCCAGTACTTC.

The rearrangement uses TRBV4-1 and TRBJ1-1; 7 bases align to TRBD1. This CDR3 region has 15 residues. V lost 4 bases and J lost 1; bases outside the gene matches: 6. In germline, CDR1 is MGHRA, CDR2 YSYEKL. CDR3: CASSRGGQTNTEAFF. CDR3 bases: TGCGCCAGCAGCCGGGGGGGACAGACGAACACTGAAGCTTTCTTT.

V gene TRBV6-5 combines with J gene TRBJ1-1; D is ambiguous. The CDR3 spans 15 residues. Trimming cost V 7 bases and J 0 bases, with 15 bases left between them. Germline V gene lookup returns CDR1 MNHEY and CDR2 SVGAGI. CDR3 sequence reads: CASIDLGSMNTEAFF. The CDR3 DNA is TGTGCCAGCATCGACCTGGGGTCCATGAACACTGAAGCTTTCTTT.

The CDR3 sequence: CASTSPPGQGNTEAFF. The CDR3 coding sequence is TGTGCCAGCACCAGCCCGCCGGGACAGGGGAACACTGAAGCTTTCTTT. The gene calls are TRBV28 and TRBJ1-1; 9 nucleotides align to TRBD1. The CDR3 loop spans 16 amino acids. Germline V CDR1 and CDR2: MDHEN, SYDVKM. The junction had 10 bases not matched to a gene; V was cut back by 7 bases and J by 1 base.

This clone was found a few times. The rearrangement joins TRBV27 to TRBJ2-3; TRBD1 matches at 7 bases. Germline V lookup: CDR1 MNHEY, CDR2 SMNVEV (reference sequence). The CDR3 has 15 residues. V lost 0 bases to trimming and J lost 1 base; unmatched junction nucleotides: 1. Here the CDR3 reads CASSLSTGGTDTQYF. The CDR3, as DNA: TGTGCCAGCAGTTTATCCACAGGGGGCACAGATACGCAGTATTTT.

This clone showed up just a few times. The CDR3 loop is CAWSGTGVTGELFF. The CDR3 DNA sequence: TGTGCCTGGAGTGGGACAGGGGTCACCGGGGAGCTGTTTTTT. This chain uses TRBV30 with TRBJ2-2; TRBD1 matches at 9 bases. J lost 4 bases, V lost 1 base, and 1 base had no gene match. Looked up from germline, CDR1 is GTSNPN and CDR2 is SVGIG (reference sequence). The length of the CDR3 is 14 residues.

The V call is TRBV28, the J call TRBJ2-7, with D possibly matching TRBD2 (6 bases). Trimming shortened V by 6 bases and J by 4 bases, and 13 bases separated the two germline ends. The CDR3 covers 13 residues. From germline, CDR1 is MDHEN and CDR2 SYDVKM. The chain's CDR3 is CASSMGREYEQYF. The CDR3, as DNA: TGTGCCAGCAGCATGGGTCGGGAGTACGAGCAGTACTTC.

The V gene is TRBV15, the J gene TRBJ2-7; TRBD2 matches 8 bases. The CDR3 has 16 residues. The V and J ends lost 0 bases and 0 bases, in that order; junction bases with no gene match: 4. The germline CDR1 and CDR2 sequences are LNHNV and YYDKDF (reference sequence). The CDR3 here is CATSRESGTSSYEQYF. The CDR3 DNA sequence: TGTGCCACCAGCAGAGAGTCCGGGACTAGCTCCTACGAGCAGTACTTC.

This rearrangement joins TRBV18 to TRBJ2-7; D is perhaps TRBD1 (6 bases). This CDR3 comprises 15 residues. Trimming took 6 bases from V and 2 from J, leaving 17 bases between them. Germline V gives CDR1 KGHSH, CDR2 LQKENI. The CDR3 bases are TGTGCCAGCTCCCCAGCACCAGGGGATACCTACGAGCAGTACTTC. The encoded protein is CASSPAPGDTYEQYF.

The CDR3 DNA is TGTGCCAGCTTACTAGCGGGAGGCGGCGCAGATACGCAGTATTTT. The encoded protein is CASLLAGGGADTQYF. This chain connects TRBV18 to TRBJ2-3; TRBD2 aligns across 12 bases. The CDR3 sequence is 15 residues long. The germline gives CDR1 KGHSH, CDR2 LQKENI. V lost 7 bases and J lost 4; bases outside the gene matches: 6.

V usage is TRBV25-1 and J usage is TRBJ1-2; 7 nucleotides align to TRBD1. Germline CDR1 MGHDK, CDR2 SYGVNS. With V trimmed by 6 bases and J by 0 bases, 4 bases remained unmatched. The CDR3 spans 14 residues. Here the CDR3 reads CASRAGGSNYGYTF. The CDR3 DNA reads as TGTGCCAGCAGAGCAGGGGGATCTAACTATGGCTACACCTTC.

This sequence joins TRBV5-4 and TRBJ2-5; possible D gene TRBD1, 6 bases. The length of the CDR3 is 14 residues. CDR1 SGHNT and CDR2 YYREEE come from the germline V gene (reference sequence). V was trimmed by 4 bases and J by 5 bases, leaving 15 bases between them. CDR3 residues: CASSAQQGSETQYF. The CDR3 nucleotides are TGTGCCAGCAGCGCGCAACAGGGCTCCGAGACCCAGTACTTC.